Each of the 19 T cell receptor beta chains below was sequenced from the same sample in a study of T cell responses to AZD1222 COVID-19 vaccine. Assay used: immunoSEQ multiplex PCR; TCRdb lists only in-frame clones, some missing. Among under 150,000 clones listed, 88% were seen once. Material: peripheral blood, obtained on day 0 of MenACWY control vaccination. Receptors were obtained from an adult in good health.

CDR3 DNA: TGTGCCTGGTCGCGGACAGGGGCGAACACCGGGGAGCTGTTTTTT. Its translation: CAWSRTGANTGELFF. The chain carries TRBV30 and TRBJ2-2; 9 bases fit TRBD1. V lost 5 bases and J lost 0; bases outside the gene matches: 4. Germline V gene sequence: CDR1 GTSNPN, CDR2 SVGIG (reference sequence). The CDR3 is made up of 15 amino acids. Full variable domain (missing parts from reference TRBV30 and TRBJ2-2): SQTIHQWPATLVQPVGSPLSLECTVEGTSNPNLYWYRQAAGRGLQLLFYSVGIGQISSEVPQNLSASRPQDRQFILSSKKLLLSDSGFYLCAWSRTGANTGELFFGEGSRLTVL.

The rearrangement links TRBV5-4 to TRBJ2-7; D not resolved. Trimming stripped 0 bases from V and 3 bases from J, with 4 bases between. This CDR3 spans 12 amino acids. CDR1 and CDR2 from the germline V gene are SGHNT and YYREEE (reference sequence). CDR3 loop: CASSLDGYEQYF. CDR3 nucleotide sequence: TGTGCCAGCAGCTTGGACGGCTACGAGCAGTACTTC.

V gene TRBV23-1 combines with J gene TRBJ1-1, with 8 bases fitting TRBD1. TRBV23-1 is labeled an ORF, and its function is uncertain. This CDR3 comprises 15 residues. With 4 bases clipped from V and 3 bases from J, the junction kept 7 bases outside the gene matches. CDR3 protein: CASSRDRGRHTEAFF. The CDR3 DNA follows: TGCGCCAGCAGTCGTGACAGGGGACGGCACACTGAAGCTTTCTTT.

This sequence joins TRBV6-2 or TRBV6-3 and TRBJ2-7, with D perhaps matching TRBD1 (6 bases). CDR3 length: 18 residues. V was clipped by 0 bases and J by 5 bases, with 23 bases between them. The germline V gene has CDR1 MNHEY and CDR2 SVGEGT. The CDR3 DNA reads TGTGCCAGCAGTTACTCGAGGGACACCTCATTTATAGTCCACGAGCAGTACTTC. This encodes CASSYSRDTSFIVHEQYF.

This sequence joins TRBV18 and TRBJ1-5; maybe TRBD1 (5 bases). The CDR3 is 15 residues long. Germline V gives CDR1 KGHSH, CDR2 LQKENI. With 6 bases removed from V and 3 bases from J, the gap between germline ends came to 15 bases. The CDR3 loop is CASSDAGVTNQPQHF. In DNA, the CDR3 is TGTGCCAGCTCTGACGCGGGGGTAACCAATCAGCCCCAGCATTTT.

This CDR3 is CASSESQGYTF. CDR3 in DNA: TGCGCCAGCAGTGAGTCGCAAGGCTACACCTTC. The J gene is TRBJ1-2, the V gene TRBV10-2; no clear D. CDR1 is WSHSY, CDR2 SAAADI, per germline. CDR3 length: 11 residues. V lost 0 bases to trimming and J lost 8 bases, with 4 bases between them.

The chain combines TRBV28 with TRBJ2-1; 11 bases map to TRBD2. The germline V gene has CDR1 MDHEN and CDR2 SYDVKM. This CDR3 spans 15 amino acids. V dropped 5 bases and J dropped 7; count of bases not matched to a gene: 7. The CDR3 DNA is TGTGCCAGCAGTCGTACTAGCGGGGGACAGAATGAGCAGTTCTTC. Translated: CASSRTSGGQNEQFF.

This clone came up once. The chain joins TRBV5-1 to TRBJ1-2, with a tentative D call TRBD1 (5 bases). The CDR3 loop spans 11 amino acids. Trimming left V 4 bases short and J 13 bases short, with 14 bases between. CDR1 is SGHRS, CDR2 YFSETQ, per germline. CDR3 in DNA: TGCGCCAGCAGCGACGACCGGGACTCCACCTTC. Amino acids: CASSDDRDSTF.

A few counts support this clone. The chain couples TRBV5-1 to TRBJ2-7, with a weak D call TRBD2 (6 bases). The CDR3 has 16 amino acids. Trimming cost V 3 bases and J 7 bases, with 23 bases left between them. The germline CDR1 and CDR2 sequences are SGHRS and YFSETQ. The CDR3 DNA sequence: TGCGCCAGCAGCTCGGGATTCCGGGACTCTGCTAAGGAGCAGTACTTC. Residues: CASSSGFRDSAKEQYF.

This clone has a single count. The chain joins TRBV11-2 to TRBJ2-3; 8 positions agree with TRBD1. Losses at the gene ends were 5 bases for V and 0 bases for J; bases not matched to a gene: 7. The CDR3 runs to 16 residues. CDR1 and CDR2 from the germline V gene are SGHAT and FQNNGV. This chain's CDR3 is CASSARDRSSTDTQYF. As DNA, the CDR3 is TGTGCCAGCAGCGCCAGGGACAGGTCTAGCACAGATACGCAGTATTTT.

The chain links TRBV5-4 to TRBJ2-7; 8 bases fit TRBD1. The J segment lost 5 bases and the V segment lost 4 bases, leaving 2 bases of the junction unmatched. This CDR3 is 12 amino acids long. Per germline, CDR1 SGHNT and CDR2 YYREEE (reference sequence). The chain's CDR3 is CASSTDRDEQYF. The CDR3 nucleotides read TGTGCCAGCAGCACGGACAGGGACGAGCAGTACTTC.

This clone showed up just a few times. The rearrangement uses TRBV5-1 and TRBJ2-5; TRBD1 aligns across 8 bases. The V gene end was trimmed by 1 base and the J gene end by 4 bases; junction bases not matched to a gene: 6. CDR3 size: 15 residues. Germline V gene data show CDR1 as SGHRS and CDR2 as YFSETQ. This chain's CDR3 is CASSLSRGQGETQYF. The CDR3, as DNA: TGCGCCAGCAGCTTGAGCAGGGGGCAAGGAGAGACCCAGTACTTC.

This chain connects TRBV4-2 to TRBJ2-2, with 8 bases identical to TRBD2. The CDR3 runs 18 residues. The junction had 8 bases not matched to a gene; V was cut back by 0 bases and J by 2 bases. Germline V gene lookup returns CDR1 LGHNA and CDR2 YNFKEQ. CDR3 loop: CASSQDTPLAVNTGELFF. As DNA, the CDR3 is TGTGCCAGCAGCCAAGATACTCCACTAGCGGTCAACACCGGGGAGCTGTTTTTT.

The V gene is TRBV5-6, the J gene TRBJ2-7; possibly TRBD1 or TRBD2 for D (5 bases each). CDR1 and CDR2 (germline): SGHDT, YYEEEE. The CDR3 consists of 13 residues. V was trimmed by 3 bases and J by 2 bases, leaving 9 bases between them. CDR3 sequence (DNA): TGTGCCAGCAGCTGGGGGACGACCTACGAGCAGTACTTC. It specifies CASSWGTTYEQYF.

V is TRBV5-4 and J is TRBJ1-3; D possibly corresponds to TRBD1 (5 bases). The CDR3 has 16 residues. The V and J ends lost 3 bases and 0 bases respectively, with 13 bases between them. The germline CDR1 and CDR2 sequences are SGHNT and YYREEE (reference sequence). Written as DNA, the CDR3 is TGTGCCAGCAGCTGGGGAGCAGGGTCCTCTGGAAACACCATATATTTT. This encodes CASSWGAGSSGNTIYF.

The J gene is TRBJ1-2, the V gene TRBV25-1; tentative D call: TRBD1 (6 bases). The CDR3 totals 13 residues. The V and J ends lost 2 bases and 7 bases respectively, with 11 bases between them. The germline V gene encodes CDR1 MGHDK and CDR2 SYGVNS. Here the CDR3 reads CASSEQGRLGYTF. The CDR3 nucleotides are TGTGCCAGCAGTGAACAGGGGAGACTTGGCTACACCTTC.

The CDR3 DNA sequence: TGTGCCAGCAGCCGGGACAGAACCCGCTTCGCTTTCTTT. This encodes CASSRDRTRFAFF. The chain uses TRBV7-9 and TRBJ1-1; 7 nucleotides line up with TRBD1. The CDR3 is 13 residues long. V lost 5 bases and J lost 11; bases outside the gene matches: 11. The V gene's germline CDR1 is SEHNR and CDR2 FQNEAQ (reference sequence).

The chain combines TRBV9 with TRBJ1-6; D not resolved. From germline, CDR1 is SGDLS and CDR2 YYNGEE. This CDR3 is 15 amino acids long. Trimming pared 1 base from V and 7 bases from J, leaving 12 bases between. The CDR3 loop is CASSVNRAGNSPLHF. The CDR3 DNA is TGTGCCAGCAGCGTAAATAGGGCCGGGAATTCACCCCTCCACTTT.

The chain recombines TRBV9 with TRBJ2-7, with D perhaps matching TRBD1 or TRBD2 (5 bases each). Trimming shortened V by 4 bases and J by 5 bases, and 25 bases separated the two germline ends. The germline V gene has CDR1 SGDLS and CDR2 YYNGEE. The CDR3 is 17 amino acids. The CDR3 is CASSSPQGMGPRDEQYF. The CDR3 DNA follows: TGTGCCAGCAGCTCACCCCAAGGCATGGGACCCCGGGACGAGCAGTACTTC.